Following are 12 T cell receptor beta chains from one sample sequenced in a study of cytomegalovirus exposure and HLA in healthy donors. The PCR was carried out with 60 Vbeta primers and 13 Jbeta primers. Assay: immunoSEQ multiplex PCR; the TCRdb copy retains only in-frame clones and omits some. In the table there are around 190,000 clones, approximately 80% of which are singletons. The sequencing input was PBMCs. These TCRs come from a woman between 25 and 40 years old in good health and CMV-seropositive.

The genes are TRBV9 and TRBJ2-2; possible D gene TRBD1, 6 bases. This CDR3 comprises 15 residues. V was trimmed by 0 bases and J by 6 bases, leaving 12 bases between them. Per the germline V gene, CDR1 is SGDLS and CDR2 is YYNGEE. The CDR3 protein is CASSVGQGIAGELFF. The CDR3 DNA follows: TGTGCCAGCAGCGTAGGGCAGGGGATCGCCGGGGAGCTGTTTTTT.

This clone was found once. This chain uses TRBV7-8 with TRBJ1-3, with 7 bases aligning to TRBD1. Germline V gene sequence: CDR1 SGHVS, CDR2 FQNEAQ. This CDR3 is built from 16 residues. Losses at the gene ends were 3 bases for V and 0 bases for J; bases not matched to a gene: 5. CDR3 loop: CASSFGDSLSGNTIYF. CDR3 sequence (DNA): TGTGCCAGCAGCTTTGGGGACAGCCTCTCTGGAAACACCATATATTTT. The full variable domain, rest sourced from reference TRBV7-8 and TRBJ1-3, is GAGVSQSPRYKVAKRGQDVALRCDPISGHVSLFWYQQALGQGPEFLTYFQNEAQLDKSGLPSDRFFAERPEGSVSTLKIQRTQQEDSAVYLCASSFGDSLSGNTIYFGEGSWLTVV.

J is TRBJ2-5 and V is TRBV13; 10 nucleotides agree with TRBD1. The DNA end favors TRBJ2-7, so the J call may be wrong. This CDR3 is 14 amino acids long. Germline CDR1 and CDR2: PRHDT and FYEKMQ (reference sequence). In DNA form, the CDR3 reads TGTGCCAGCAGCTTAGGGACAGGGGGCGGCGAGCAGTACTTC. Protein: CASSLGTGGGEQYF.

Only a few counts were recorded for this clone. The rearrangement uses TRBV4-2 and TRBJ1-5; D unclear. Germline CDR1 is LGHNA and CDR2 is YNFKEQ. CDR3 length: 17 residues. Trimming removed 0 bases at V and 7 bases at J, with 19 bases between. CDR3 loop: CASSQESAEGGGQPQHF. In DNA, the CDR3 is TGTGCCAGCAGCCAAGAATCCGCTGAGGGAGGTGGCCAGCCCCAGCATTTT.

The V and J genes are TRBV7-9 and TRBJ1-2; unclear D gene. CDR3 length: 13 residues. Trimming removed 5 bases at V and 3 bases at J, with 10 bases between. Germline assignment: CDR1 SEHNR and CDR2 FQNEAQ (reference sequence). The CDR3 DNA reads as TGTGCCAGCAGCCCCTATGATGACTATGGCTACACCTTC. Translated: CASSPYDDYGYTF.

The chain combines TRBV28 with TRBJ2-3, with 8 bases lining up with TRBD1. V shed 5 bases and J 6 bases; nucleotides not matched to a gene: 1. CDR1 and CDR2 (germline): MDHEN, SYDVKM. This CDR3 is built from 12 residues. CDR3 in DNA: TGTGCCAGCAGTACAGGGGGGGATACGCAGTATTTT. It specifies CASSTGGDTQYF.

This sequence joins TRBV6-6 and TRBJ1-1; D not resolved. The CDR3 loop spans 11 amino acids. Trimming stripped 7 bases from V and 0 bases from J, with 3 bases between. Per germline, CDR1 MNHNY and CDR2 SVGAGI (reference sequence). Here the CDR3 DNA reads TGTGCCAGCACTCTGAACACTGAAGCTTTCTTT. As protein: CASTLNTEAFF.

This chain connects TRBV4-1 to TRBJ2-7; a weak D match, TRBD2 (5 bases). CDR3 size: 14 residues. The V end lost 1 base, the J end lost 0 bases, and 7 bases lay between the germline ends. Germline values: CDR1 MGHRA, CDR2 YSYEKL. The CDR3 sequence: CASSQGGPSYEQYF. CDR3 DNA sequence: TGCGCCAGCAGCCAAGGAGGGCCCTCCTACGAGCAGTACTTC.

The chain employs TRBV4-1 and TRBJ2-7; a possible D gene is TRBD1 (6 bases). V was shortened by 1 base and J by 3 bases, with 13 bases between the two germline ends. Germline lookup yields CDR1 MGHRA and CDR2 YSYEKL. The CDR3 is made up of 15 amino acids. CDR3 sequence (DNA): TGCGCCAGCAGCCAAGGTCAGGGGAGTGGCTACGAGCAGTACTTC. Its protein product is CASSQGQGSGYEQYF.

This clone was detected only a few times. The V and J genes are TRBV5-1 and TRBJ2-3; 14 nucleotides align to TRBD2. V was pared by 4 bases and J by 0 bases, with 7 bases of the junction left unmatched. Germline CDR1 SGHRS, CDR2 YFSETQ. This CDR3 is 18 amino acids long. The DNA for the CDR3 is TGCGCCAGCAGCGGCGGGACTAGCGGGGGTACTAGCACAGATACGCAGTATTTT. Amino acids: CASSGGTSGGTSTDTQYF.

The chain combines TRBV28 with TRBJ1-3; D remains ambiguous. Trimming removed 4 bases from V and 0 bases from J, with 7 bases in between. The CDR3 covers 14 residues. The germline V gene encodes CDR1 MDHEN and CDR2 SYDVKM. The CDR3 sequence: CASSSTPSGNTIYF. The CDR3 DNA is TGTGCCAGCAGTTCCACACCCTCTGGAAACACCATATATTTT.

This clone showed up just once. J is TRBJ1-5 and V is TRBV6-1; D uncertain. Germline lookup yields CDR1 MNHNS and CDR2 SASEGT. This CDR3 comprises 15 residues. The V and J ends lost 5 bases and 0 bases respectively, with 11 bases between them. The CDR3 sequence: CASSPGVDSNQPQHF. As DNA, the CDR3 is TGTGCCAGCAGTCCCGGGGTGGATAGCAATCAGCCCCAGCATTTT.